The clone carrying this TCR beta chain appeared a single time. Trimming took 8 bases from V and 4 from J, leaving 11 bases between them. The CDR3 contains 11 residues. Germline V gene lookup returns CDR1 SQVTM and CDR2 ANQGSEA. Authors' analysis steps: Quantification of nucleated cells was approximated via reference gene primer amplification. Measured with immunoSEQ multiplex PCR; TCRdb has only the in-frame clones, and not every one. That table furnishes V, J and clone size, whereas the DNA furnished D and trimming. The table has 380,000 or so clones, over 75% seen once. Donors were grouped by their self-reported clinical history. This specimen comes from a study of blood T cell repertoires in COVID-19. Study overall: Collection of acute and convalescent COVID-19 samples took place in the United States, Italy and Spain. Sources were T cells, B-cell-depleted T cells, or PBMCs; the material itself was cDNA or gDNA.

This clonotype was sampled from a woman aged 40-49 years with acute COVID-19. Sequencing was carried out using PBMCs or T cells enriched from blood (not recorded which). The rearrangement joins TRBV29-1 to TRBJ1-2, with a possible D match to TRBD1 (6 bases). This chain's CDR3 is CSTRDIYGYTF. DNA of the CDR3: TGCAGCACCAGGGACATCTATGGCTACACCTTC.